This T cell receptor beta chain was recovered during a study of glioma-infiltrating T cells after dendritic cell vaccination. Time point meaning: after dendritic cell vaccination, including at tumor progression/relapse. Autologous tumor lysate was loaded overnight onto monocyte-derived dendritic cells grown seven to eight days with IL-4 and GM-CSF. Between the early 2000s and the early 2010s, patients got autologous tumor lysate-pulsed dendritic cell vaccines. TCRdb's table, derived via immunoSEQ multiplex PCR, lists solely in-frame clones and lacks some. The sample gives a few thousand clones, 85% of which show up once; 10% is in the top ten. The CDR3 runs to 15 residues. V lost 1 base to trimming and J lost 4 bases; unmatched junction nucleotides: 5. CDR1 and CDR2 (germline): LNHNV, YYDKDF (reference sequence).

The chain uses TRBV15 and TRBJ2-3, with TRBD2 identical over 7 bases. The sequence derives from a human donor with glioblastoma. Here the sequenced sample was tumor tissue, taken after dendritic cell vaccination. The CDR3 nucleotides are TGTGCCACCAGCAGAGTTGCGGGGGACGCAGATACGCAGTATTTT. Its translation: CATSRVAGDADTQYF.